This T cell receptor beta chain originates from a study of T cells in women clearing cervical HPV infection. Study-wide results and caveats: Each sample's T-cell count was unknown, possibly confounding richness. Associations may precede or follow infection; HPV-specific or memory T cells were not isolated. TRBV6-7 relative abundance averaged about 0.11% in cases and around 0.17% in controls.

Clones were sequenced by immunoSEQ multiplex PCR, and TCRdb holds only the in-frame ones, with some missing. Here the sample table reports approximately 15,000 clones. This CDR3 is 15 amino acids long. Germline V gene data show CDR1 as SGHTA and CDR2 as FQGTGA. Comment on this clone: Its antigen is currently unknown. The DNA ends 3 residues before the CDR3 does, and the rest of the CDR3 is filled in from the germline J gene.

The V and J genes are TRBV7-3 and TRBJ2-3, with TRBD2 as a possible D gene (6 bases). Sequenced: blood buffy coat. This sequence originates from a woman aged 18-70 years with a cervical HPV16 infection that either progressed to CIN3+ or cleared (not recorded which). The CDR3 is CASSLFSSAQETQYF. The part of the CDR3 DNA that was read is TGTGCCAGCAGCTTATTTTCTAGCGCCCAAGAGACG.